This T cell receptor beta chain derives from a study of CD8+CD57+ T cells in acquired aplastic anemia. Patients selected for sequencing had displayed CD8+CD57+ cell expansion by flow cytometry. Patients, without exception, had severe acquired aplastic anemia. This clonotype was counted between two and nine times. What it binds is unknown. Trimming left V 2 bases short and J 4 bases short, with 9 bases between. Germline lookup yields CDR1 GTSNPN and CDR2 SVGIG (reference sequence). The CDR3 runs to 13 residues. Investigators profiled TCR beta VDJ and CDR3 from genomic DNA template. TCRdb used MiXCR to reprocess the reads, holding one entry per CDR3 protein. Found here are a few hundred thousand distinct CDR3 sequences, approximately 32% of them singletons; the top ten hold 0.8% to 0.85%. Study-level findings and limits: A significant difference in CD8+ Simpson's diversity between patients and controls was not found.

Sample: sorted CD4+, CD8+, or CD8+CD57+ T cells (not recorded which) from PBMCs. The receptor was derived from a human donor with aplastic anemia. This chain joins TRBV30 and TRBJ1-5; no reliable D call. This CDR3 is CAWSFKGNQPQHF. DNA of the CDR3: TGTGCCTGGAGTTTCAAGGGAAATCAGCCCCAGCATTTT.